The source of this T cell receptor beta chain is a study of blood T cells in healthy people across ages. As regards this clonotype: Antigen unknown.

Study-level points and caveats: Per million T cells, the diversity of TCR beta decreased roughly linearly as age advanced. Estimated diversity across one million T cells was deemed an underestimate. Diversity was higher, and naive CD4+ cells more numerous, in long-lived donors than in aged donors.

V lost 6 bases and J lost 7; bases outside the gene matches: 13. CDR3 length: 17 amino acids. Per germline, CDR1 MNHNS and CDR2 SASEGT. It was with a sample-barcoded 5' primer and a J-beta primer mix that a second PCR of about 7 to 12 cycles was run. Via MiXCR, TCRdb re-called the 5' RACE reads, giving one row per CDR3 protein. The repertoire holds 700,000 or so distinct CDR3 sequences, with 35% to 50% as singletons. The rearrangement uses TRBV6-1 and TRBJ2-1; 12 bases map to TRBD2. The TCR comes from a man older than 75 in good health. Sequenced material: blood. The CDR3 DNA follows: TGTGCCAGCAGAGGCCCTAGCGGGAGGGCCGGAATAAATGAGCAGTTCTTC. Its protein is CASRGPSGRAGINEQFF.